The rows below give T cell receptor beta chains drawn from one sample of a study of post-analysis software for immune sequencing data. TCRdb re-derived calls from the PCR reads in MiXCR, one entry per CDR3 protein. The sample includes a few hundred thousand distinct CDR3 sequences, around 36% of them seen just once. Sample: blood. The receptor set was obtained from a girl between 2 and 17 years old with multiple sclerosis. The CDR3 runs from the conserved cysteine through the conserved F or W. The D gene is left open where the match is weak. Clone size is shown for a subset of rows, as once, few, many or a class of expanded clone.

CDR3 protein: CASSDVPGGEQYF; CDR3 DNA: TGTGCCAGCAGTGACGTTCCGGGGGGAGAGCAGTACTTC; D gene: TRBD2; clone size: few; V gene: TRBV6-4; J gene: TRBJ2-7
CDR3 protein: CASSPAAGGPGEQFF; CDR3 DNA: TGTGCCAGCAGCCCAGCAGCGGGGGGCCCAGGGGAGCAGTTCTTC; D gene: TRBD2; clone size: .; V gene: TRBV11-2; J gene: TRBJ2-1
CDR3 protein: CSASQDYQETQYF; CDR3 DNA: TGCAGTGCTAGTCAGGATTACCAAGAGACCCAGTACTTC; D gene: .; clone size: .; V gene: TRBV20-1; J gene: TRBJ2-5
CDR3 protein: CASSPTFFRDRGSTDTQYF; CDR3 DNA: TGTGCCAGCAGCCCTACCTTTTTCCGGGACAGGGGATCCACAGATACGCAGTATTTT; D gene: TRBD1; clone size: .; V gene: TRBV3-1; J gene: TRBJ2-3
CDR3 protein: CSVVEGPRNQPQHF; CDR3 DNA: TGCAGCGTTGTAGAGGGGCCCCGCAATCAGCCCCAGCATTTT; D gene: .; clone size: .; V gene: TRBV29-1; J gene: TRBJ1-5
CDR3 protein: CASSQDLQGAGEQFF; CDR3 DNA: TGTGCCAGCAGCCAAGATCTGCAGGGGGCTGGGGAGCAGTTCTTC; D gene: TRBD1; clone size: few; V gene: TRBV4-2; J gene: TRBJ2-1
CDR3 protein: CSARDPTTPQFF; CDR3 DNA: TGCAGTGCTAGAGACCCTACTACGCCGCAGTTCTTC; D gene: .; clone size: few; V gene: TRBV20-1; J gene: TRBJ2-1
CDR3 protein: CASRSQGVGNTEAFF; CDR3 DNA: TGTGCCAGCAGGTCCCAGGGGGTGGGGAACACTGAAGCTTTCTTT; D gene: TRBD1; clone size: .; V gene: TRBV12-3/TRBV12-4; J gene: TRBJ1-1
CDR3 protein: CASSVPQKLQGGEQYF; CDR3 DNA: TGTGCCAGCAGCGTACCTCAGAAACTCCAGGGAGGCGAGCAGTACTTC; D gene: .; clone size: few; V gene: TRBV9; J gene: TRBJ2-7
CDR3 protein: CASSTQLAATNEKLFF; CDR3 DNA: TGTGCCAGCAGCACCCAGTTGGCAGCAACTAATGAAAAACTGTTTTTT; D gene: .; clone size: .; V gene: TRBV7-9; J gene: TRBJ1-4
CDR3 protein: CATSESGLALRETQYF; CDR3 DNA: TGTGCCACCAGTGAATCGGGACTAGCCCTCCGGGAGACCCAGTACTTC; D gene: TRBD2; clone size: few; V gene: TRBV24-1; J gene: TRBJ2-5
CDR3 protein: CASSWTGYGYTF; CDR3 DNA: TGTGCCAGCAGTTGGACAGGCTATGGCTACACCTTC; D gene: TRBD1; clone size: few; V gene: TRBV6-1; J gene: TRBJ1-2
CDR3 protein: CASGSVAGSETQYF; CDR3 DNA: TGTGCCAGCGGCTCAGTAGCGGGGAGCGAGACCCAGTACTTC; D gene: TRBD2; clone size: .; V gene: TRBV7-9; J gene: TRBJ2-5
CDR3 protein: CASSRAGQGNVYEQYF; CDR3 DNA: TGTGCCAGCAGCCGAGCGGGGCAGGGGAACGTCTACGAGCAGTACTTC; D gene: .; clone size: .; V gene: TRBV7-9; J gene: TRBJ2-7
CDR3 protein: CAITGLPAGTQYF; CDR3 DNA: TGTGCCATCACTGGACTCCCGGCAGGGACCCAGTACTTC; D gene: .; clone size: few; V gene: TRBV10-3; J gene: TRBJ2-5
CDR3 protein: CASSQVGDTDTQYF; CDR3 DNA: TGCGCCAGCAGCCAAGTGGGAGATACAGATACGCAGTATTTT; D gene: .; clone size: few; V gene: TRBV4-1; J gene: TRBJ2-3
CDR3 protein: CSVGGVDEETQYF; CDR3 DNA: TGCAGCGTGGGGGGGGTAGACGAAGAGACCCAGTACTTC; D gene: TRBD2; clone size: .; V gene: TRBV29-1; J gene: TRBJ2-5
CDR3 protein: CASRRGRRGTEAFF; CDR3 DNA: TGTGCCAGCAGGAGGGGGCGCCGGGGCACTGAAGCTTTCTTT; D gene: TRBD1; clone size: .; V gene: TRBV6-5; J gene: TRBJ1-1
CDR3 protein: CATSRDRGLKYF; CDR3 DNA: TGTGCCACCAGCAGAGATCGAGGACTCAAGTACTTC; D gene: .; clone size: .; V gene: TRBV15; J gene: TRBJ2-5
CDR3 protein: CASSPIGIPGLGEKLFF; CDR3 DNA: TGTGCCAGCAGCCCGATCGGGATACCAGGGCTGGGGGAAAAACTGTTTTTT; D gene: .; clone size: .; V gene: TRBV5-6; J gene: TRBJ1-4
CDR3 protein: CASSLGWPGGLYEQYF; CDR3 DNA: TGTGCCAGCAGCTTGGGGTGGCCAGGGGGCCTTTACGAGCAGTACTTC; D gene: TRBD1; clone size: .; V gene: TRBV5-5; J gene: TRBJ2-7
CDR3 protein: CSAGGTSARLDTQYF; CDR3 DNA: TGCAGTGCTGGCGGGACTAGCGCACGTTTAGATACGCAGTATTTT; D gene: TRBD2; clone size: few; V gene: TRBV20-1; J gene: TRBJ2-3
CDR3 protein: CASGLRVNEQFF; CDR3 DNA: TGTGCTAGTGGTCTCAGGGTCAATGAGCAGTTCTTC; D gene: .; clone size: .; V gene: TRBV12-5; J gene: TRBJ2-1
CDR3 protein: CSARGPSRYGYTF; CDR3 DNA: TGCAGTGCTAGAGGACCCTCACGCTATGGCTACACCTTC; D gene: .; clone size: .; V gene: TRBV20-1; J gene: TRBJ1-2
CDR3 protein: CASSEYQVYEQYF; CDR3 DNA: TGTGCCAGCAGTGAATACCAGGTCTACGAGCAGTACTTC; D gene: .; clone size: few; V gene: TRBV2; J gene: TRBJ2-7
CDR3 protein: CSARDLGGGGSDTQYF; CDR3 DNA: TGCAGTGCTAGAGATCTCGGCGGGGGAGGGTCAGATACGCAGTATTTT; D gene: TRBD2; clone size: .; V gene: TRBV20-1; J gene: TRBJ2-3
CDR3 protein: CASSLFNSLNTEAFF; CDR3 DNA: TGCGCCAGCAGCTTGTTCAACAGCCTAAACACTGAAGCTTTCTTT; D gene: .; clone size: .; V gene: TRBV5-1; J gene: TRBJ1-1
CDR3 protein: CASSWGQYSNQPQHF; CDR3 DNA: TGTGCCAGCAGCTGGGGACAGTATAGCAATCAGCCCCAGCATTTT; D gene: TRBD1; clone size: .; V gene: TRBV5-8; J gene: TRBJ1-5
CDR3 protein: CASSLVGPGANVLTF; CDR3 DNA: TGCGCCAGCAGCTTGGTGGGGCCGGGGGCCAACGTCCTGACTTTC; D gene: .; clone size: few; V gene: TRBV5-1; J gene: TRBJ2-6
CDR3 protein: CSGRRDRDRSEAFF; CDR3 DNA: TGCAGCGGCCGCCGGGACAGGGACCGATCTGAAGCTTTCTTT; D gene: TRBD1; clone size: once; V gene: TRBV29-1; J gene: TRBJ1-1
CDR3 protein: CASSLLFSHEQFF; CDR3 DNA: TGTGCCAGCAGTTTACTCTTTTCCCATGAGCAGTTCTTC; D gene: .; clone size: .; V gene: TRBV27; J gene: TRBJ2-1
CDR3 protein: CATSRADRADSPLHF; CDR3 DNA: TGTGCCACCAGCAGAGCGGACAGGGCTGATTCACCCCTCCACTTT; D gene: TRBD1; clone size: once; V gene: TRBV15; J gene: TRBJ1-6
CDR3 protein: CSASPGQGARGSNQPQHF; CDR3 DNA: TGCAGTGCTAGCCCGGGACAGGGGGCGCGGGGTAGCAATCAGCCCCAGCATTTT; D gene: TRBD1; clone size: few; V gene: TRBV20-1; J gene: TRBJ1-5
CDR3 protein: CASSRQGTYEQCF; CDR3 DNA: TGTGCCAGCAGTCGACAGGGGACCTACGAGCAGTGCTTC; D gene: TRBD1; clone size: .; V gene: TRBV11-2; J gene: TRBJ2-5
CDR3 protein: CASSKGGRGQPAYNEQFF; CDR3 DNA: TGTGCCAGCAGCAAAGGAGGCAGGGGCCAACCTGCCTACAATGAGCAGTTCTTC; D gene: .; clone size: .; V gene: TRBV7-2; J gene: TRBJ2-1
CDR3 protein: CASSMAGRTDTQYF; CDR3 DNA: TGTGCCAGTAGTATGGCAGGGCGCACAGATACGCAGTATTTT; D gene: .; clone size: .; V gene: TRBV19; J gene: TRBJ2-3
CDR3 protein: CASSFERAHNEQFF; CDR3 DNA: TGTGCCAGCAGCTTCGAACGGGCCCACAATGAGCAGTTCTTC; D gene: .; clone size: .; V gene: TRBV11-2; J gene: TRBJ2-1
CDR3 protein: CSARRDQETQYF; CDR3 DNA: TGCAGTGCTAGAAGGGACCAAGAGACCCAGTACTTC; D gene: .; clone size: few; V gene: TRBV20-1; J gene: TRBJ2-5
CDR3 protein: CSARVAGGPPDTQYF; CDR3 DNA: TGCAGTGCTAGAGTCGCGGGGGGGCCCCCAGATACGCAGTATTTT; D gene: TRBD2; clone size: few; V gene: TRBV20-1; J gene: TRBJ2-3
CDR3 protein: CASSWTGEETQYF; CDR3 DNA: TGTGCCAGCAGCTGGACAGGGGAAGAGACCCAGTACTTC; D gene: TRBD1; clone size: many; V gene: TRBV7-9; J gene: TRBJ2-5
CDR3 protein: CASSLRGDWGGYTF; CDR3 DNA: TGTGCCAGCAGCTTAAGAGGCGACTGGGGAGGCTACACCTTC; D gene: .; clone size: .; V gene: TRBV7-3; J gene: TRBJ1-2
CDR3 protein: CSVIRGETQYF; CDR3 DNA: TGCAGTGTTATACGCGGAGAGACCCAGTACTTC; D gene: .; clone size: .; V gene: TRBV20-1; J gene: TRBJ2-5
CDR3 protein: CATSLGQADTQYF; CDR3 DNA: TGTGCCACCAGTCTGGGTCAAGCAGATACGCAGTATTTT; D gene: .; clone size: few; V gene: TRBV24-1; J gene: TRBJ2-3
CDR3 protein: CASRRQGPYNEQFF; CDR3 DNA: TGTGCCAGCAGAAGACAGGGTCCCTACAACGAGCAGTTCTTC; D gene: TRBD1; clone size: .; V gene: TRBV12-3/TRBV12-4; J gene: TRBJ2-1